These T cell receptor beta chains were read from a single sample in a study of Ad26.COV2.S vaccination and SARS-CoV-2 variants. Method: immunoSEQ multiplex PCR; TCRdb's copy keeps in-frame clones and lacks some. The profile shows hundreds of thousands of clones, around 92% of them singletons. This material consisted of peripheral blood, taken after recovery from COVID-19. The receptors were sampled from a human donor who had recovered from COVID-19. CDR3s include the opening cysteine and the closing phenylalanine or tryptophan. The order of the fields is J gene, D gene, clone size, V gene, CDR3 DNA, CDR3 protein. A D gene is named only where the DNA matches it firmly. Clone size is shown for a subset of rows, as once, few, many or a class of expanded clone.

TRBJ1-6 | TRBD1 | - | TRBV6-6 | TGTGCCAGCACCCTGGGACAGCATAATTCACCCCTCCACTTT | CASTLGQHNSPLHF
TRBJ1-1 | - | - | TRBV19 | TGTGCCAGTAGTCTGACTAGGGTAGAGAACACTGAAGCTTTCTTT | CASSLTRVENTEAFF
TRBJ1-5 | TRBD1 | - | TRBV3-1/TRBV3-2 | TGTGCCAGCAGCCTCCGAGGGGGCCCCAATCAGCCCCAGCATTTT | CASSLRGGPNQPQHF
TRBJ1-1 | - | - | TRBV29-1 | TGCAGCGACGGGGCTCCGGGGGGGAACACTGAAGCTTTCTTT | CSDGAPGGNTEAFF
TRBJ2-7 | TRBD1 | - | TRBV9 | TGTGCCAGCAGCGCGACAGGGGACTCCTACGAGCAGTACTTC | CASSATGDSYEQYF
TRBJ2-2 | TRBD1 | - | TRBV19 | TGTGCCAGTAGTACCCAGACAGGGGCTGGCGGGGAGCTGTTTTTT | CASSTQTGAGGELFF
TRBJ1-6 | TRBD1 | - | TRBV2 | TGTGCCAGTCGCCTGGGACAGTACTATAATTCACCCCTCCACTTT | CASRLGQYYNSPLHF
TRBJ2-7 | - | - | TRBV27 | TGTGCCAGCAGTTCGGGGCAAATGAGCTCCTACGAGCAGTACTTC | CASSSGQMSSYEQYF
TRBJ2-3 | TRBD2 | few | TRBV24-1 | TGTGCCACCAGATCCGGGACTAGCGGGACAGATACGCAGTATTTT | CATRSGTSGTDTQYF
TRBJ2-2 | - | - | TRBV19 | TGTGCCAGTAGGGCACCGAACACCGGGGAGCTGTTTTTT | CASRAPNTGELFF
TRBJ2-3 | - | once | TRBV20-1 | TGCAGTGCCGGCACAGATACGCAGTATTTT | CSAGTDTQYF
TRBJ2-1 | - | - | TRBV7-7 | TGTGCCAGCAGCTTCAGGCCGTACAATGAGCAGTTCTTC | CASSFRPYNEQFF
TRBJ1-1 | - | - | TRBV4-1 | TGCGCCAGCAGCCATCTGGGGGGTACGAACACTGAAGCTTTCTTT | CASSHLGGTNTEAFF
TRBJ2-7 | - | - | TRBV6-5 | TGTGCCAGCAGTTCACAGCGATCCTACGAGCAGTACTTC | CASSSQRSYEQYF
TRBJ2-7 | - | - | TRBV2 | TGTGCCAGCAGTGAAGAGGCTCCCACTTTGGGGTACGAGCAGTACTTC | CASSEEAPTLGYEQYF
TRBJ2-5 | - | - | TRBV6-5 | TGTGCCAGCAGTTTGCTGGCGGGGAAAGAGACCCAGTACTTC | CASSLLAGKETQYF
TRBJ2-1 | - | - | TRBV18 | TGTGCCAGCTCACCTCAATACAATGAGCAGTTCTTC | CASSPQYNEQFF
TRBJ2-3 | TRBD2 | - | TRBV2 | TGTGCCAGCAGGCTCCGGACTAGCGGGGGGACAGATACGCAGTATTTT | CASRLRTSGGTDTQYF
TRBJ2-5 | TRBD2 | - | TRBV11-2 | TGTGCCAGCAGCTCCGGGGGGGCCGCAGAGACCCAGTACTTC | CASSSGGAAETQYF
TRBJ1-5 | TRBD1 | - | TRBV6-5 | TGTGCCAGCAGGGGACAGGGGATAGCTCAGCCCCAGCATTTT | CASRGQGIAQPQHF
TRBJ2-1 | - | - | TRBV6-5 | TGTGCCAGCAGTTACTCTGGCGGGGCCTACTACAATGAGCAGTTCTTC | CASSYSGGAYYNEQFF
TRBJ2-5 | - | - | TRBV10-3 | TGTGCCATCAGTGAGTATCGTCGGGATGCTTCAGAGACCCAGTACTTC | CAISEYRRDASETQYF
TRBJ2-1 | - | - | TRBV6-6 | TGTGCCAGCAGTTACATTGAAGGGGCCAATGAGCAGTTCTTC | CASSYIEGANEQFF
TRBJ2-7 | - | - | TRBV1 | TGCACCAGCAGCCAAGCGGGACTAGCGGGGGGGCGAGAGCAGTACTTC | CTSSQAGLAGGREQYF
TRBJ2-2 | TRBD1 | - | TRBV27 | TGTGCCAGCACCCCCCGGCCAGGGGGCGGCGGGGAGCTGTTTTTT | CASTPRPGGGGELFF
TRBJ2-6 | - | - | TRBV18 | TGTGCCAGCTCACCACTTTGGGCCATAAGCTCTGGGGCCAACGTCCTGACTTTC | CASSPLWAISSGANVLTF
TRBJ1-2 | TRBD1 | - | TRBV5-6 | TGTGCCAGCAGCCCGACAGGGTTGGGCTATGGCTACACCTTC | CASSPTGLGYGYTF
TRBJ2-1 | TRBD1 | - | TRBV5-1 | TGCGCCAGCAGCTTGGGGGATACAGGGGGCTCCTACAATGAGCAGTTCTTC | CASSLGDTGGSYNEQFF